Below are 6 T cell receptor beta chains sequenced from a single sample in a study of shared clonotypes between healthy human individuals. Profiling relied on immunoSEQ multiplex PCR, and the TCRdb table lists in-frame clones only, not all of them. The table records millions of clones, roughly 94% of them present only once. The sequencing input was naive CD4+ T cells sorted from blood. Subset given: CD45RA+ positively selected. Receptors originate from a young man in good health.

The rearrangement joins TRBV6-1 to TRBJ2-2, with D possibly being TRBD1 (8 bases). Trimming took 4 bases from V and 5 from J, leaving 11 bases between them. The CDR3 consists of 14 residues. Looked up from germline, CDR1 is MNHNS and CDR2 is SASEGT. The CDR3 protein is CASSVQGGTGELFF. For the CDR3, the DNA is TGTGCCAGCAGTGTACAGGGGGGGACCGGGGAGCTGTTTTTT.

The chain employs TRBV7-6 and TRBJ2-7; 8 bases are a match to TRBD2. Trimming took 5 bases from V and 2 from J; bases not matched to a gene: 8. CDR1 SGHVS and CDR2 FNYEAQ come from the germline V gene. This CDR3 region has 15 residues. The CDR3 reads CASSPMGLGTYEQYF. The DNA for the CDR3 is TGTGCCAGCAGCCCCATGGGACTAGGGACCTACGAGCAGTACTTC.

Written as DNA, the CDR3 is TGTGCCAGCATCCAAAGGGGGTTGTCGCTTGAGCAGTTCTTC. This translates into CASIQRGLSLEQFF. The V gene is TRBV9, the J gene TRBJ2-1, with D possibly matching TRBD1 (6 bases). V was cut by 6 bases and J by 9 bases, with 19 bases left in between. Germline V lookup: CDR1 SGDLS, CDR2 YYNGEE. The CDR3 totals 14 residues.

This chain connects TRBV6-5 to TRBJ2-7, with 9 bases matching TRBD2. The CDR3 length is 16 residues. The V segment lost 0 bases and the J segment 1 base; nucleotides outside the gene matches: 4. Germline values: CDR1 MNHEY, CDR2 SVGAGI. CDR3 nucleotide sequence: TGTGCCAGCAGTTACTCGTCTAGCGGGAAATCCTACGAGCAGTACTTC. This gives the protein CASSYSSSGKSYEQYF.

The chain has TRBV5-1 and TRBJ2-1; no firm D call. V lost 3 bases, J lost 5 bases, and 3 bases lay in between. CDR3 length: 11 amino acids. Looked up from germline, CDR1 is SGHRS and CDR2 is YFSETQ. The CDR3 DNA follows: TGCGCCAGCAGCTGGGACAATGAGCAGTTCTTC. Its translation: CASSWDNEQFF.

The rearrangement links TRBV4-1 to TRBJ1-4; the D gene is possibly TRBD1 (5 bases). In germline, CDR1 is MGHRA, CDR2 YSYEKL. The CDR3 is 15 residues long. V lost 3 bases and J 5 bases, leaving 13 bases between the germline ends. The CDR3 bases are TGCGCCAGCAGCCACGGTGGGGCACCAAATGAAAAACTGTTTTTT. It encodes CASSHGGAPNEKLFF.